Presented here are 4 T cell receptor beta chains from one specimen sequenced in a study of T-cell memory formation after mild COVID-19. One entry per CDR3 protein results from TCRdb running MiXCR on the 5' RACE reads. The sample shows 65,000 to 100,000 distinct CDR3 sequences, 9.5% to 15% of them seen only once. The sample consisted of PBMCs or a T cell subset sorted from them (not recorded which). These receptors were taken from a man aged 18 to 35 who had mild COVID-19 (a few samples of this study predate the infection). Cell type and time point are not known.

The CDR3 protein is CASSFFRGTNEKLFF. CDR3 nucleotide sequence: TGCGCCAGCAGCTTCTTTCGGGGAACTAATGAAAAACTGTTTTTT. The chain carries TRBV5-1 and TRBJ1-4; no clear D gene. The V end lost 2 bases, the J end lost 1 base, and 9 bases lay between the germline ends. The CDR3 length is 15 residues. The germline gives CDR1 SGHRS, CDR2 YFSETQ.

The rearrangement uses TRBV5-1 and TRBJ2-1; tentative D call: TRBD1 (5 bases). Per germline, CDR1 SGHRS and CDR2 YFSETQ. CDR3 size: 13 residues. V was cut by 0 bases and J by 4 bases, with 5 bases left in between. CDR3 DNA sequence: TGCGCCAGCAGCTTGGGACAGTACAATGAGCAGTTCTTC. Protein: CASSLGQYNEQFF.

V usage is TRBV9 and J usage is TRBJ2-3; D is possibly TRBD2 (5 bases). This CDR3 comprises 13 residues. CDR1 is SGDLS and CDR2 is YYNGEE in the germline V gene. Trimming removed 8 bases from V and 4 bases from J, with 14 bases in between. CDR3 protein: CASTQGGPDTQYF. The CDR3 DNA reads as TGTGCCAGTACCCAAGGAGGCCCAGATACGCAGTATTTT.

The chain recombines TRBV6-6 with TRBJ2-7; perhaps D is TRBD1 or TRBD2 (6 bases each). The CDR3 consists of 18 residues. Germline CDR1 reads MNHNY; CDR2 reads SVGAGI (reference sequence). Trimming removed 2 bases from V and 2 bases from J, with 22 bases in between. The CDR3 sequence is CASSYQDSARGLAYEQYF. For the CDR3, the DNA is TGTGCCAGCAGTTACCAAGATTCGGCTCGGGGGCTAGCCTACGAGCAGTACTTC.